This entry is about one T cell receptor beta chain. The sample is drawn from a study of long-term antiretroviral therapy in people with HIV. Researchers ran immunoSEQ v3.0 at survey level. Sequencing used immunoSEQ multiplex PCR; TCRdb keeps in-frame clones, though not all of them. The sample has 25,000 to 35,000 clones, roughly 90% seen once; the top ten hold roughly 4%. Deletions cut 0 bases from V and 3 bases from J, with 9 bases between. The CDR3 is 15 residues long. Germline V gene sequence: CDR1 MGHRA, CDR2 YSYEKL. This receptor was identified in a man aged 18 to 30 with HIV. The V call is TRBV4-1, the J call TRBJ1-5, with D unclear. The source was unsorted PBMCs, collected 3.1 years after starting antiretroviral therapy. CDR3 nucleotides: TGCGCCAGCAGCCAAGATAGGCCTTTCAATCAGCCCCAGCATTTT. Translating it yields CASSQDRPFNQPQHF.